This is a list of T cell receptor beta chains from one sample in a study of PD-1 blockade in classical Hodgkin lymphoma. TCRdb keeps only in-frame clones here, not all; method: immunoSEQ multiplex PCR. The repertoire has over 90,000 clones, roughly nine tenths of them found once; the top ten carry roughly a tenth. Source: peripheral blood mononuclear cells (PBMCs), taken before the second cycle of nivolumab. These receptors were taken from a human donor with classical Hodgkin lymphoma. Each CDR3 is given with its conserved first and last residue. D genes are given only for firm matches. The listing skips clone size in some rows; elsewhere it reads once, few, many or a size class.

size | J | V | D | length | DNA | CDR3
. | TRBJ2-3 | TRBV7-2 | TRBD2 | 17 | TGTGCCAGCACCACTCGATTGACTAGCGGGAGGGCCGATACGCAGTATTTT | CASTTRLTSGRADTQYF
. | TRBJ2-1 | TRBV2 | TRBD1 | 14 | TGTGCCACACAGGGGTTAGGATCTACAAATGAGCAGTTCTTC | CATQGLGSTNEQFF
once | TRBJ2-7 | TRBV5-6 | . | 13 | TGTGCCAGCAGCCTCGGACCTCCTTGGGAGCAGTACTTC | CASSLGPPWEQYF
. | TRBJ2-3 | TRBV7-9 | TRBD1 | 15 | TGTGCCAGCAGCTTAGGACAGGGAAGGACAGATACGCAGTATTTT | CASSLGQGRTDTQYF
. | TRBJ1-5 | TRBV28 | TRBD1 | 14 | TGTGCCAGCACCGAAGACAGGGAGGTTCAGCCCCAGCATTTT | CASTEDREVQPQHF
. | TRBJ2-5 | TRBV5-6 | TRBD1 | 16 | TGTGCCAGCAGCTCCTTGGCGACAGGGGGATTGAGGACCCAGTACTTC | CASSSLATGGLRTQYF
. | TRBJ1-3 | TRBV9 | . | 14 | TGTGCCAGCAGCGCACTCGGGGGTGGAAACACCATATATTTT | CASSALGGGNTIYF
once | TRBJ2-7 | TRBV2 | TRBD2 | 16 | TGTGCCAGTGGGGGATCACTGGAGCGGGGGGCATACGAGCAGTACTTC | CASGGSLERGAYEQYF
. | TRBJ1-6 | TRBV28 | . | 15 | TGTGCCAGCAGTTTCTCGGTCCTCTATAATTCACCCCTCCACTTT | CASSFSVLYNSPLHF
. | TRBJ2-1 | TRBV27 | . | 16 | TGTGCCAGCAGTTACTCCGGGACCTCCCTCTGGAATGAGCAGTTCTTC | CASSYSGTSLWNEQFF
. | TRBJ2-1 | TRBV9 | TRBD2 | 16 | TGTGCCAGCAGCCCCGTGTGGGCTAGCGGGGGCCAAGAGCAGTTCTTC | CASSPVWASGGQEQFF
once | TRBJ2-5 | TRBV14 | . | 13 | TGTGCCAGCAGCCGACGGAACCAAGAGACCCAGTACTTC | CASSRRNQETQYF
. | TRBJ1-3 | TRBV28 | . | 15 | TGTGCCAGCAGTCCTAACCTCAACTCTGGAAACACCATATATTTT | CASSPNLNSGNTIYF
. | TRBJ2-7 | TRBV7-9 | . | 13 | TGTGCCAGCAGCTTAGCCAGGGATAACGAGCAGTACTTC | CASSLARDNEQYF
. | TRBJ1-5 | TRBV19 | . | 14 | TGTGCCAGTAGTATAAAAGATAGCAATCAGCCCCAGCATTTT | CASSIKDSNQPQHF
. | TRBJ2-5 | TRBV18 | TRBD2 | 19 | TGTGCCAGCTCACTACAACTAGCGGGAGAGGAACTAAAACAAGAGACCCAGTACTTC | CASSLQLAGEELKQETQYF
. | TRBJ2-7 | TRBV29-1 | TRBD1 | 12 | TGCAGCGTTATTCGGACAGGCGACGAGCAGTACTTC | CSVIRTGDEQYF
. | TRBJ2-1 | TRBV4-1 | . | 17 | TGCGCCAGCAGCCAAGACCGAGGACCCAGGGAACGAGATGAGCAGTTCTTC | CASSQDRGPRERDEQFF
. | TRBJ2-2 | TRBV7-8 | TRBD1 | 14 | TGTGCCAGCAGCTTAGCTAGGGGGCCCGGGGAGCTGTTTTTT | CASSLARGPGELFF
once | TRBJ1-4 | TRBV11-2 | . | 15 | TGTGCCAGCAGCTTAGGACCGGGTCTGAATGAAAAACTGTTTTTT | CASSLGPGLNEKLFF
. | TRBJ1-2 | TRBV2 | . | 12 | TGTGCCAGCAGCTCGTCAGCCCATGGCTACACCTTC | CASSSSAHGYTF
once | TRBJ2-2 | TRBV7-9 | . | 15 | TGTGCCAGCAGCGCATCGGGGGGCCTCACCGGGGAGCTGTTTTTT | CASSASGGLTGELFF
. | TRBJ2-7 | TRBV20-1 | TRBD2 | 11 | TGCAGTGTGCGGGGGTTCTACGAGCAGTACTTC | CSVRGFYEQYF
. | TRBJ1-4 | TRBV2 | . | 13 | TGTGCCAACAAACAGGCTGAAAATGAAAAACTGTTTTTT | CANKQAENEKLFF
. | TRBJ2-7 | TRBV2 | TRBD1 | 15 | TGTGCCAGCAGTGCGAAGGGGACAGTTCAATACGAGCAGTACTTC | CASSAKGTVQYEQYF
. | TRBJ1-1 | TRBV28 | . | 14 | TGTGCCAGCAGTCTCCTTCACACGAACACTGAAGCTTTCTTT | CASSLLHTNTEAFF
. | TRBJ2-7 | TRBV5-4 | TRBD1 | 14 | TGTGCCAGCAGCTTGCAGGGGGCGACCTACGAGCAGTACTTC | CASSLQGATYEQYF
. | TRBJ2-3 | TRBV9 | TRBD1 | 17 | TGTGCCAGCAGCACCGGGACAGGGGTTTTTAGCACAGATACGCAGTATTTT | CASSTGTGVFSTDTQYF
. | TRBJ1-5 | TRBV19 | . | 13 | TGTGCCAGTAGTATCTCAGGCGGGCAGCCCCAGCATTTT | CASSISGGQPQHF
. | TRBJ1-3 | TRBV19 | . | 15 | TGTGCCAGTAGCCCTGAAATGAGCTCTGGAAACACCATATATTTT | CASSPEMSSGNTIYF
. | TRBJ2-7 | TRBV19 | TRBD1 | 15 | TGTGCCAGTAGTATGCGGACAGGGACCCTCTACGAGCAGTACTTC | CASSMRTGTLYEQYF
. | TRBJ1-1 | TRBV7-9 | TRBD1 | 14 | TGTGCCAGCAGCACACCGGGACAGGGCACTGAAGCTTTCTTT | CASSTPGQGTEAFF
. | TRBJ2-2 | TRBV5-1 | . | 15 | TGCGCCAGCAGCCTGACAAACGCGAACACCGGGGAGCTGTTTTTT | CASSLTNANTGELFF
. | TRBJ2-2 | TRBV28 | . | 14 | TGTGCCAGCAGTTTCGGGCCGAACACCGGGGAGCTGTTTTTT | CASSFGPNTGELFF
. | TRBJ2-3 | TRBV9 | . | 13 | TGTGCCAGCAGCGTAGTAGCAGCAGATACGCAGTATTTT | CASSVVAADTQYF
. | TRBJ2-3 | TRBV19 | . | 15 | TGTGCCAGTAGTATTGTGCCAGGGGCTTCAGATACGCAGTATTTT | CASSIVPGASDTQYF
. | TRBJ2-1 | TRBV19 | . | 15 | TGTGCCAGTAGTCTCCCCCCTCTTTGGGTCAATGAGCAGTTCTTC | CASSLPPLWVNEQFF
few | TRBJ2-5 | TRBV9 | . | 14 | TGTGCCAGCAGCCTCCGGGCAGAGTCAGGGACCCAGTACTTC | CASSLRAESGTQYF
. | TRBJ2-2 | TRBV7-6 | . | 20 | TGTGCCAGCAGCTCCCCGGCCCTCCCGCTAGTCGGGACGGGTACCGGGGAGCTGTTTTTT | CASSSPALPLVGTGTGELFF
once | TRBJ2-1 | TRBV25-1 | TRBD2 | 15 | TGTGCCAGCAGTGTTAGCGGGGGGGCCTACAATGAGCAGTTCTTC | CASSVSGGAYNEQFF
once | TRBJ2-7 | TRBV27 | TRBD2 | 13 | TGTGCCAGCAGTTTGACTAGCGGATTCGAGCGGTACTTC | CASSLTSGFERYF
. | TRBJ2-1 | TRBV11-1 | . | 17 | TGTGCCAGCAGCTCCCCCCGTGCGGCCAGCTCCTACAATGAGCAGTTCTTC | CASSSPRAASSYNEQFF
. | TRBJ2-3 | TRBV5-8 | TRBD2 | 15 | TGTGCCAGCAGCCCTTTAGCGGGGGGCACAGATACGCAGTATTTT | CASSPLAGGTDTQYF
. | TRBJ2-7 | TRBV6-1 | . | 15 | TGTGCCAGCAGTGAAGGGGACGCGCGGTCCTACGAGCAGTACTTC | CASSEGDARSYEQYF
. | TRBJ1-6 | TRBV15 | . | 16 | TGTGCCACCAGCAGAGAATGGCAGGGGAGCCGTTCACCCCTCCACTTT | CATSREWQGSRSPLHF
. | TRBJ2-1 | TRBV11-3 | . | 13 | TGTGCCAGCAGCTTAGATCCAAACAATGAGCAGTTCTTC | CASSLDPNNEQFF
. | TRBJ1-2 | TRBV27 | . | 13 | TGTGCCAGCAGGTCTCGACAGGCCTATGGCTACACCTTC | CASRSRQAYGYTF
. | TRBJ2-7 | TRBV28 | . | 16 | TGTGCCAGCAGTTTCCTACCCTTCGACAGTACCTACGAGCAGTACTTC | CASSFLPFDSTYEQYF
. | TRBJ1-5 | TRBV19 | . | 17 | TGTGCCAGTAGTATCGTGCCCACAGGTTTTAGCAATCAGCCCCAGCATTTT | CASSIVPTGFSNQPQHF
. | TRBJ2-5 | TRBV5-1 | TRBD2 | 13 | TGCGCCAGCAGTTGGACTAGACAAGAGACCCAGTACTTC | CASSWTRQETQYF
. | TRBJ2-3 | TRBV2 | . | 15 | TGTGCCAGCAGTGAAGGGCAGGCGAGCACAGATACGCAGTATTTT | CASSEGQASTDTQYF
. | TRBJ2-7 | TRBV7-2 | . | 13 | TGTGCCAGCAGCTTAAGGGTTGGGTGGGAGCAGTACTTC | CASSLRVGWEQYF
. | TRBJ1-5 | TRBV11-1 | . | 13 | TGTGCCAGCAGCTTCGACAGCAATCAGCCCCAGCATTTT | CASSFDSNQPQHF
once | TRBJ2-3 | TRBV27 | TRBD1 | 14 | TGTGCCAGCAGTCTCCGGACAGGGATTAATACGCAGTATTTT | CASSLRTGINTQYF
. | TRBJ2-5 | TRBV4-1 | TRBD2 | 15 | TGCGCCAGCAGCCCTAGCGGATTTCCCAAAGAGACCCAGTACTTC | CASSPSGFPKETQYF
once | TRBJ2-2 | TRBV30 | TRBD2 | 14 | TGTGCCTGGAGTCTAGGGGACTACCCCGGGGAGCTGTTTTTT | CAWSLGDYPGELFF
. | TRBJ1-6 | TRBV6-5 | . | 16 | TGTGCCAGCAGTTATAGGGCAGGGGCTTATAATTCACCCCTCCACTTT | CASSYRAGAYNSPLHF